The rows below give T cell receptor beta chains drawn from one sample of a study of CD8+ T cells in alopecia areata. Method: immunoSEQ multiplex PCR; TCRdb's copy keeps in-frame clones and lacks some. Among fewer than 250,000 clones listed, approximately 47% were seen once. Sequences were derived from CD4+ T cells sorted from blood, sampled at approximately week 36, from a patient treated with tofacitinib. The receptors here all came from a human donor with alopecia areata. CDR3s include the opening cysteine and the closing phenylalanine or tryptophan. Fields, in order: J gene, clone size, D gene, V gene, CDR3 DNA, CDR3 protein. The D gene is left open where the match is weak. Not every row has a clone size; where given, it reads once, few, many or a size class.

>TRBJ2-1|-|-|TRBV29-1
TGCAGCGTTGAAGCCCGATCCGCTAGCTCCTACAATGAGCAGTTCTTC
CSVEARSASSYNEQFF
>TRBJ2-7|-|-|TRBV18
TGTGCCAGCTCACTGGGGACTTACGAGCAGTACTTC
CASSLGTYEQYF
>TRBJ1-2|-|-|TRBV29-1
TGCAGCGTTGAAGAAACTACAAACTATGGCTACACCTTC
CSVEETTNYGYTF
>TRBJ2-2|-|TRBD1|TRBV27
TGTGCCAGCAGTTCTCGGACAGGTTACACCGGGGAGCTGTTTTTT
CASSSRTGYTGELFF
>TRBJ1-5|few|-|TRBV14
TGTGCCAGCAGTCACGTAGCTCAAAGCAATCAGCCCCAGCATTTT
CASSHVAQSNQPQHF
>TRBJ2-1|few|TRBD1|TRBV29-1
TGCAGCGTCACGGACAGGGTCTCCTACAATGAGCAGTTCTTC
CSVTDRVSYNEQFF
>TRBJ1-2|-|-|TRBV6-6
TGTGCCAGCAGTTCGGCTCAGGGGAACTATGGCTACACCTTC
CASSSAQGNYGYTF
>TRBJ2-3|many|-|TRBV11-1
TGTGCCAGCAGCCCCACTACTGGGGATACGCAGTATTTT
CASSPTTGDTQYF
>TRBJ2-3|-|-|TRBV4-2
TGTGCCAGCAGCCAAGAAAGGGGGGCAGGGCACACAGATACGCAGTATTTT
CASSQERGAGHTDTQYF
>TRBJ1-2|many|-|TRBV27
TGTGCCAGCAGTTTATCGCCCCGAATGAGCTATGGCTACACCTTC
CASSLSPRMSYGYTF
>TRBJ2-3|-|-|TRBV30
TGTGCCTGGAGTGATGCGGGACTCAGCCGCACAGATACGCAGTATTTT
CAWSDAGLSRTDTQYF
>TRBJ2-5|once|TRBD1|TRBV5-1
TGCGCCAGCAGCTTGGGGGACAGGTTCCAAGAGACCCAGTACTTC
CASSLGDRFQETQYF
>TRBJ2-1|-|TRBD1|TRBV25-1
TGTGCCAGCAGCCCTTCCGGGACAGGGGACAATGAGCAGTTCTTC
CASSPSGTGDNEQFF
>TRBJ2-7|-|-|TRBV4-1
TGCGCCAGCAGCCCGAGACAGGGAGGTTACGAGCAGTACTTC
CASSPRQGGYEQYF
>TRBJ2-3|few|-|TRBV29-1
TGCAGCGTCGGTGACTGGGGCACAGATACGCAGTATTTT
CSVGDWGTDTQYF
>TRBJ2-2|few|-|TRBV11-2
TGTGCCAGCAGCTCCATTGGCACCGGGGAGCTGTTTTTT
CASSSIGTGELFF
>TRBJ1-1|-|-|TRBV29-1
TGCAGCGTCAAAGCTTACATGAACACTGAAGCTTTCTTT
CSVKAYMNTEAFF
>TRBJ2-1|-|-|TRBV18
TGTGCCAGCTCACCGAGACTGAGCAATGAGCAGTTCTTC
CASSPRLSNEQFF